A selection of T cell receptor beta chains follows, all from one sample in a study of blood T cell repertoires in COVID-19. Sequencing used immunoSEQ multiplex PCR; TCRdb keeps in-frame clones, though not all of them. The sample contains 200,000 to 250,000 clones, more than 65% of which appear only once. Sequencing input: peripheral blood. The receptors were sampled from a woman aged 55-70 years with acute or convalescent COVID-19. CDR3s include the opening cysteine and the closing phenylalanine or tryptophan. Each record gives: V gene, clone size, D gene, J gene, CDR3 protein, CDR3 DNA. A D gene is named only where the DNA matches it firmly. Size is omitted from some rows. Given values are once, few, many or a class for expanded clones.

V: TRBV29-1
size: .
D: .
J: TRBJ1-2
CDR3: CSVERGLGYGYTF
DNA: TGCAGCGTTGAAAGGGGCCTTGGCTATGGCTACACCTTC

V: TRBV9
size: once
D: .
J: TRBJ2-5
CDR3: CASSVDMQETQYF
DNA: TGTGCCAGCAGCGTAGACATGCAAGAGACCCAGTACTTC

V: TRBV19
size: .
D: .
J: TRBJ1-3
CDR3: CASSIDSSGNTIYF
DNA: TGTGCCAGTAGTATCGACAGCTCTGGAAACACCATATATTTT

V: TRBV5-6
size: .
D: TRBD1
J: TRBJ1-2
CDR3: CASSATGQGIRGYTF
DNA: TGTGCCAGCAGCGCAACGGGACAGGGTATCCGGGGCTACACCTTC

V: TRBV6-2/TRBV6-3
size: .
D: .
J: TRBJ2-3
CDR3: CASSYEDYTSSRPDTQYF
DNA: TGTGCCAGCAGTTACGAGGACTATACTAGTTCAAGACCAGATACGCAGTATTTT

V: TRBV11-2
size: .
D: .
J: TRBJ2-7
CDR3: CASSPIARVGTPYEQYF
DNA: TGTGCCAGCAGCCCTATAGCGCGGGTTGGCACTCCTTACGAGCAGTACTTC

V: TRBV4-2
size: once
D: TRBD1
J: TRBJ1-2
CDR3: CASSQGTGRHGYTF
DNA: TGTGCCAGCAGCCAAGGGACAGGGCGGCATGGCTACACCTTC

V: TRBV5-5
size: .
D: .
J: TRBJ1-4
CDR3: CASSLQGNGEKLFF
DNA: TGTGCCAGCAGCTTACAGGGTAACGGTGAAAAACTGTTTTTT

V: TRBV7-8
size: .
D: TRBD1
J: TRBJ1-5
CDR3: CASSRDSQYQPQHF
DNA: TGTGCCAGCAGCCGGGACAGCCAATATCAGCCCCAGCATTTT

V: TRBV3-1/TRBV3-2
size: .
D: .
J: TRBJ2-7
CDR3: CASSQSSSSYEQYF
DNA: TGTGCCAGCAGCCAATCAAGTAGCTCCTACGAGCAGTACTTC

V: TRBV11-2
size: .
D: .
J: TRBJ1-4
CDR3: CASSTRTGTNEKLFF
DNA: TGTGCCAGCAGCACTAGGACCGGGACTAATGAAAAACTGTTTTTT

V: TRBV18
size: once
D: TRBD2
J: TRBJ2-1
CDR3: CASSPRLAGAFSYNEQFF
DNA: TGTGCCAGCTCACCACGGCTAGCGGGGGCCTTCTCCTACAATGAGCAGTTCTTC

V: TRBV3-1/TRBV3-2
size: .
D: .
J: TRBJ2-2
CDR3: CASSQVATGELFF
DNA: TGTGCCAGCAGCCAAGTGGCCACCGGGGAGCTGTTTTTT

V: TRBV28
size: .
D: .
J: TRBJ1-4
CDR3: CASSPGARVAKLFF
DNA: TGTGCCAGCAGTCCTGGGGCCAGGGTGGCAAAACTGTTTTTT

V: TRBV20-1
size: .
D: .
J: TRBJ2-3
CDR3: CSAGELDTQYF
DNA: TGCAGTGCTGGGGAGTTAGATACGCAGTATTTT

V: TRBV5-5
size: .
D: TRBD1
J: TRBJ1-2
CDR3: CASSPPGQLYYGYTF
DNA: TGTGCCAGCAGCCCACCGGGACAGCTTTATTATGGCTACACCTTC

V: TRBV6-5
size: .
D: TRBD2
J: TRBJ2-5
CDR3: CATDSGGGETQYF
DNA: TGTGCCACAGATAGCGGGGGGGGAGAGACCCAGTACTTC

V: TRBV24-1
size: .
D: TRBD2
J: TRBJ2-1
CDR3: CATSDPSGNSYNEQFF
DNA: TGTGCCACCAGTGACCCTAGCGGGAACTCCTACAATGAGCAGTTCTTC

V: TRBV27
size: .
D: .
J: TRBJ1-6
CDR3: CASRSGTGNSPLHF
DNA: TGTGCCAGCAGATCCGGGACTGGCAATTCACCCCTCCACTTT

V: TRBV24-1
size: .
D: .
J: TRBJ2-2
CDR3: CATSDRHGELFF
DNA: TGTGCCACCAGTGACCGACACGGGGAGCTGTTTTTT

V: TRBV3-1/TRBV3-2
size: .
D: .
J: TRBJ1-1
CDR3: CASTGGVTEAFF
DNA: TGTGCCAGCACCGGGGGGGTTACTGAAGCTTTCTTT

V: TRBV11-1
size: .
D: TRBD2
J: TRBJ2-3
CDR3: CASSHRTSNTQYF
DNA: TGTGCCAGCAGCCACCGGACTAGCAATACGCAGTATTTT

V: TRBV7-3
size: .
D: .
J: TRBJ2-1
CDR3: CASSPLGGASSSYNEQFF
DNA: TGTGCCAGCAGCCCTCTCGGGGGTGCCTCCAGCTCCTACAATGAGCAGTTCTTC

V: TRBV11-2
size: .
D: TRBD2
J: TRBJ2-1
CDR3: CASSSGLAGRNNEQFF
DNA: TGTGCCAGCAGCTCCGGACTAGCGGGGAGAAACAATGAGCAGTTCTTC

V: TRBV19
size: .
D: .
J: TRBJ2-7
CDR3: CASSIRLSIEQYF
DNA: TGTGCCAGTAGTATACGACTGTCTATCGAGCAGTACTTC

V: TRBV28
size: .
D: .
J: TRBJ1-2
CDR3: CASSLWGVGGNGYTF
DNA: TGTGCCAGCAGTTTATGGGGAGTTGGAGGAAATGGCTACACCTTC

V: TRBV11-2
size: .
D: .
J: TRBJ1-4
CDR3: CASSLDQGQKLFF
DNA: TGTGCCAGCAGCTTAGATCAGGGCCAAAAACTGTTTTTT

V: TRBV7-9
size: .
D: .
J: TRBJ2-3
CDR3: CASSLNGDTQYF
DNA: TGTGCCAGCAGCCTGAACGGGGATACGCAGTATTTT

V: TRBV5-6
size: few
D: .
J: TRBJ2-5
CDR3: CASSLGATQETQYF
DNA: TGTGCCAGCAGCTTGGGGGCTACCCAAGAGACCCAGTACTTC

V: TRBV11-1
size: .
D: .
J: TRBJ2-6
CDR3: CASSSGHPSGANVLTF
DNA: TGTGCCAGCAGCTCCGGACACCCCTCTGGGGCCAACGTCCTGACTTTC

V: TRBV6-1
size: .
D: TRBD1
J: TRBJ1-2
CDR3: CASSESGDSFYGYTF
DNA: TGTGCCAGCAGTGAATCTGGGGACAGTTTCTATGGCTACACCTTC

V: TRBV5-1
size: .
D: TRBD1
J: TRBJ1-3
CDR3: CASSLAGQGGNTIYF
DNA: TGCGCCAGCAGCTTGGCAGGACAGGGTGGAAACACCATATATTTT

V: TRBV13
size: .
D: .
J: TRBJ1-1
CDR3: CASSPGLSLNTEAFF
DNA: TGTGCCAGCAGCCCGGGTCTCAGTCTGAACACTGAAGCTTTCTTT

V: TRBV12-3/TRBV12-4
size: .
D: .
J: TRBJ2-5
CDR3: CASSMGLQETQYF
DNA: TGTGCCAGCAGCATGGGCCTCCAAGAGACCCAGTACTTC

V: TRBV29-1
size: .
D: .
J: TRBJ1-1
CDR3: CSAMGHPNTEAFF
DNA: TGCAGCGCCATGGGACATCCGAACACTGAAGCTTTCTTT

V: TRBV2
size: .
D: .
J: TRBJ2-7
CDR3: CASSVGFYEQYF
DNA: TGTGCCAGCAGTGTCGGGTTCTACGAGCAGTACTTC

V: TRBV12-3/TRBV12-4
size: .
D: .
J: TRBJ2-7
CDR3: CASSLQFYEQYF
DNA: TGTGCCAGCAGTTTACAGTTCTACGAGCAGTACTTC

V: TRBV10-3
size: .
D: TRBD1
J: TRBJ1-2
CDR3: CAISESWFRTGYGYTF
DNA: TGTGCCATCAGTGAGTCCTGGTTTCGGACAGGGTATGGCTACACCTTC

V: TRBV4-3
size: .
D: .
J: TRBJ1-3
CDR3: CASSQRSGNTIYF
DNA: TGCGCCAGCAGCCAACGCTCTGGAAACACCATATATTTT

V: TRBV28
size: once
D: .
J: TRBJ1-1
CDR3: CASSPTVNTEAFF
DNA: TGTGCCAGCAGTCCGACAGTGAACACTGAAGCTTTCTTT

V: TRBV10-2
size: few
D: .
J: TRBJ1-2
CDR3: CASSESAGPGGYTF
DNA: TGCGCCAGCAGTGAGTCGGCAGGGCCGGGTGGCTACACCTTC

V: TRBV5-1
size: .
D: TRBD1
J: TRBJ1-1
CDR3: CASSLGDRVNTEAFF
DNA: TGCGCCAGCAGCTTGGGTGACAGGGTGAACACTGAAGCTTTCTTT

V: TRBV7-6
size: .
D: TRBD2
J: TRBJ2-3
CDR3: CASSQGLAGVTDTQYF
DNA: TGTGCCAGCAGCCAAGGACTAGCGGGGGTTACAGATACGCAGTATTTT

V: TRBV12-5
size: .
D: .
J: TRBJ2-3
CDR3: CASGPQGRVGTDTQYF
DNA: TGTGCTAGTGGGCCCCAGGGGCGGGTGGGCACAGATACGCAGTATTTT

V: TRBV7-8
size: .
D: TRBD1
J: TRBJ1-5
CDR3: CASSTTGGYSNQPQHF
DNA: TGTGCCAGCAGCACGACAGGGGGGTATAGCAATCAGCCCCAGCATTTT

V: TRBV6-5
size: .
D: .
J: TRBJ1-2
CDR3: CASRRQTGFGGYTF
DNA: TGTGCCAGCAGGAGACAGACTGGTTTTGGGGGCTACACCTTC

V: TRBV7-2
size: few
D: .
J: TRBJ2-4
CDR3: CASSLAGLKNIQYF
DNA: TGTGCCAGCAGCTTAGCGGGGCTCAAAAACATTCAGTACTTC

V: TRBV5-1
size: .
D: .
J: TRBJ2-4
CDR3: CASSTTQGQNIQYF
DNA: TGCGCCAGCAGCACCACACAGGGCCAAAACATTCAGTACTTC

V: TRBV6-5
size: once
D: .
J: TRBJ1-2
CDR3: CASRSGGSGYTF
DNA: TGTGCCAGCAGATCCGGGGGGAGCGGCTACACCTTC

V: TRBV5-4
size: .
D: .
J: TRBJ1-2
CDR3: CASSLLGRNYGYTF
DNA: TGTGCCAGCAGCTTGTTGGGCAGGAACTATGGCTACACCTTC

V: TRBV27
size: once
D: .
J: TRBJ1-1
CDR3: CASRLQELNTEAFF
DNA: TGTGCCAGCAGACTACAGGAGCTGAACACTGAAGCTTTCTTT

V: TRBV5-1
size: .
D: .
J: TRBJ1-2
CDR3: CASSRDTDGYTF
DNA: TGCGCCAGCAGCCGGGACACCGATGGCTACACCTTC

V: TRBV19
size: .
D: .
J: TRBJ1-1
CDR3: CASSNPLWGEAEAFF
DNA: TGTGCCAGTAGTAATCCCTTGTGGGGGGAGGCTGAAGCTTTCTTT

V: TRBV4-2
size: .
D: .
J: TRBJ1-4
CDR3: CASKYQRGTNEKLFF
DNA: TGTGCCAGCAAATATCAGAGAGGAACTAATGAAAAACTGTTTTTT

V: TRBV2
size: once
D: .
J: TRBJ1-3
CDR3: CASSESRRAPGNTIYF
DNA: TGTGCCAGCAGTGAGTCACGGAGGGCGCCTGGAAACACCATATATTTT

V: TRBV13
size: .
D: TRBD2
J: TRBJ2-3
CDR3: CASSHQAGGTDTQYF
DNA: TGTGCCAGCAGCCACCAAGCGGGGGGAACAGATACGCAGTATTTT

V: TRBV5-8
size: .
D: TRBD2
J: TRBJ2-5
CDR3: CASRRTSGVPGWETQYF
DNA: TGTGCCAGCAGGCGCACTAGCGGGGTCCCTGGGTGGGAGACCCAGTACTTC

V: TRBV30
size: .
D: .
J: TRBJ1-6
CDR3: CAWSDLRDSPLHF
DNA: TGTGCCTGGAGTGACCTGAGGGATTCACCCCTCCACTTT

V: TRBV5-6
size: .
D: TRBD1
J: TRBJ1-2
CDR3: CASSPGQGAAGYTF
DNA: TGTGCCAGCAGCCCTGGACAGGGGGCAGCTGGCTACACCTTC